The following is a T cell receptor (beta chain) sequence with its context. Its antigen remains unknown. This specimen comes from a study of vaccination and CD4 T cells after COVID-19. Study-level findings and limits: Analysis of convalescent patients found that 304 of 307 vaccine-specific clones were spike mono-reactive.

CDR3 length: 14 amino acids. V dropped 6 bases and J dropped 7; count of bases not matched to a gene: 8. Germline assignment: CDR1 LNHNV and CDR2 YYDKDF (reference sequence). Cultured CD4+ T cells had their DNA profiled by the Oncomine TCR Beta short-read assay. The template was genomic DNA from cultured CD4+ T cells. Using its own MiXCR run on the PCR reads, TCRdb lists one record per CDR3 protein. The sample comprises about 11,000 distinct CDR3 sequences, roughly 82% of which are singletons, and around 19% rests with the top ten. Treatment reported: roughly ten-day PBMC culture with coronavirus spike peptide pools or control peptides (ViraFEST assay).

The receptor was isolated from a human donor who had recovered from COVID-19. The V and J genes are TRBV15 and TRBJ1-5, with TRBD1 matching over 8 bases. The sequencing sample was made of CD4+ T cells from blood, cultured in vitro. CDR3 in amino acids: CATRTDRGRQPQHF. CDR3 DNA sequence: TGTGCCACCAGGACCGACAGGGGCCGGCAGCCCCAGCATTTT.